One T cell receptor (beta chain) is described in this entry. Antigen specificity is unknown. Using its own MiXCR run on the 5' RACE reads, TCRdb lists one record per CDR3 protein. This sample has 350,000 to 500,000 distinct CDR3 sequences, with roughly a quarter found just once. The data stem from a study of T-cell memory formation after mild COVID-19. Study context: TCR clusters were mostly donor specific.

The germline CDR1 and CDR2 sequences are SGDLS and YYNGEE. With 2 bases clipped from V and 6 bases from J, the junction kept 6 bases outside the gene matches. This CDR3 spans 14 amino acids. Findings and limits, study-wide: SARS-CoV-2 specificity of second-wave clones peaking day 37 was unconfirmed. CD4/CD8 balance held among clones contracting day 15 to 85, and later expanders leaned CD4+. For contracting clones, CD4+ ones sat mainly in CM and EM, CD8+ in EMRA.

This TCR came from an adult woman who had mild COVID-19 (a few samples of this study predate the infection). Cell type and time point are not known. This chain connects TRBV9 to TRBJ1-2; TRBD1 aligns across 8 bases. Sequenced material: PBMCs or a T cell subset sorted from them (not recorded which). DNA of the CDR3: TGTGCCAGCAGCGTGACTGACAGGGGAGATGGCTACACCTTC. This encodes CASSVTDRGDGYTF. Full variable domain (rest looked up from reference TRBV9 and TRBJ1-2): DSGVTQTPKHLITATGQRVTLRCSPRSGDLSVYWYQQSLDQGLQFLIQYYNGEERAKGNILERFSAQQFPDLHSELNLSSLELGDSALYFCASSVTDRGDGYTFGSGTRLTVV.